Following are 5 T cell receptor beta chains from one sample sequenced in a study of cytomegalovirus exposure and HLA in healthy donors. Primers: 60 Vbeta forward and 13 Jbeta reverse. Sequencing used immunoSEQ multiplex PCR; TCRdb keeps in-frame clones, though not all of them. The sample carries about 130,000 clones, about 79% recorded once. Sequencing input: PBMCs. These receptors were collected from a woman between 50 and 59 years old in good health and CMV-seronegative.

The CDR3 spells CATSSPLDGRALGELFF. In DNA, the CDR3 is TGTGCCACCAGCAGCCCTTTGGACGGGAGGGCCTTGGGGGAGCTGTTTTTT. The V gene is TRBV15, the J gene TRBJ2-2; TRBD2 aligns across 8 bases. J gave up 8 bases and V 3 bases, and 14 bases lay outside the gene matches. The length of the CDR3 is 17 residues. CDR1 LNHNV and CDR2 YYDKDF come from the germline V gene (reference sequence).

The rearrangement links TRBV10-1 to TRBJ2-3; possible D gene TRBD2, 6 bases. This CDR3 has 17 amino acids. V was pared by 5 bases and J by 3 bases, with 21 bases between. The V gene's germline CDR1 is WNHNN and CDR2 SYGVQD (reference sequence). In DNA form, the CDR3 reads TGCGCCAGCAGTCCAGAGCCTCGGGGGAGAACGACAGATACGCAGTATTTT. Amino acid sequence: CASSPEPRGRTTDTQYF.

This rearrangement joins TRBV29-1 to TRBJ1-1; D is possibly TRBD1 (5 bases). The CDR3 is 13 amino acids. CDR1 and CDR2 (germline): SQVTM, ANQGSEA. Trimming stripped 3 bases from V and 2 bases from J, with 10 bases between. The CDR3 sequence: CSVDYRQNTEAFF. In DNA, the CDR3 is TGCAGCGTTGATTACAGGCAAAACACTGAAGCTTTCTTT.

The genes are TRBV30 and TRBJ1-3; D may be TRBD1 (5 bases). The germline CDR1 and CDR2 sequences are GTSNPN and SVGIG (reference sequence). CDR3 size: 13 residues. The V and J ends lost 3 bases and 7 bases respectively, with 13 bases between them. CDR3 coding DNA: TGTGCCTGGAGCTCCAGGGTTGATAACACCATATATTTT. It yields the protein CAWSSRVDNTIYF. Looking up the rest from reference TRBV30 and TRBJ1-3 gives the full variable domain: SQTIHQWPATLVQPVGSPLSLECTVEGTSNPNLYWYRQAAGRGLQLLFYSVGIGQISSEVPQNLSASRPQDRQFILSSKKLLLSDSGFYLCAWSSRVDNTIYFGEGSWLTVV.

The chain uses TRBV11-2 and TRBJ1-4; D ambiguous. V was pared by 2 bases and J by 0 bases, with 10 bases between. Germline CDR1 is SGHAT and CDR2 is FQNNGV. There are 16 residues in the CDR3. As DNA, the CDR3 is TGTGCCAGCAGCTTAAATAACCCTACAACTAATGAAAAACTGTTTTTT. Protein sequence: CASSLNNPTTNEKLFF.